This record looks at one T cell receptor (beta chain) sequence and its context. Its antigen is not identified. This sample is part of a study of radiotherapy plus CTLA-4 blockade in lung cancer. The wider study: Disease control reached under 35%, with objective responses in 15% to 20%. Study observations and caveats: After radiotherapy and ipilimumab, tumor-derived clones expanded in peripheral blood.

Method: immunoSEQ multiplex PCR; TCRdb's copy keeps in-frame clones and lacks some. The top ten hold roughly 15% of the sample, which has 65,000 to 85,000 clones, approximately 76% seen once. Germline-derived CDR1 and CDR2 are MDHEN and SYDVKM. This CDR3 has 16 residues. V was clipped by 6 bases and J by 1 base, with 16 bases between them. This receptor was obtained from a human donor with non-small cell lung cancer whose response to radiotherapy plus ipilimumab could not be evaluated. Some clones in this sample may be carry-over from other donors' samples. The chain combines TRBV28 with TRBJ2-1, with a weak D call TRBD1 (6 bases). Sample: peripheral blood, taken from a patient treated with radiotherapy plus ipilimumab. CDR3 protein: CASSPEGDPSYNEQFF. The CDR3 coding sequence is TGTGCCAGCAGCCCCGAGGGGGACCCATCCTACAATGAGCAGTTCTTC.